Shown below are 25 T cell receptor beta chains from a single sample sequenced in a study of T cells in narcolepsy. The assay was immunoSEQ multiplex PCR, and TCRdb's table has in-frame clones only and misses some. The sample yields 15,000 to 16,000 clones, 85% to 90% seen once. The sequenced sample consisted of memory (CD45RA-) CD4+ T cells from blood. The receptors were gathered from a human donor in good health.

The rearrangement joins TRBV7-8 to TRBJ1-5, with D unclear. Trimming took 1 base from V and 5 from J, leaving 6 bases between them. The CDR3 totals 13 residues. CDR1 and CDR2 from the germline V gene are SGHVS and FQNEAQ. DNA for the CDR3: TGTGCCAGCAGCTTAGGACCAGATCAGCCCCAGCATTTT. As protein: CASSLGPDQPQHF.

The chain uses TRBV10-3 and TRBJ2-1, with 7 positions matching TRBD2. This CDR3 has 14 residues. V lost 8 bases, J lost 7 bases, and 11 bases stayed unmatched. Germline V CDR1 and CDR2: ENHRY, SYGVKD. CDR3 nucleotide sequence: TGTGCCATCGCCGGCGGGAGTATAAGGAATGAGCAGTTCTTC. This encodes CAIAGGSIRNEQFF.

This clone was observed a few times. The J gene is TRBJ1-5, the V gene TRBV19, with 8 bases identical to TRBD1. Looked up from germline, CDR1 is LNHDA and CDR2 is SQIVND (reference sequence). There are 14 residues in the CDR3. The ends lost 9 bases at V and 4 bases at J; junction bases unmatched: 8. CDR3 residues: CASKGQAGNQPQHF. The CDR3 DNA is TGTGCCAGCAAGGGACAGGCGGGGAATCAGCCCCAGCATTTT.

This clone was seen only a few times. The V call is TRBV5-8, the J call TRBJ2-3; D is uncertain. Trimming cost V 4 bases and J 8 bases, with 14 bases left between them. The CDR3 runs to 13 residues. The germline V gene encodes CDR1 SGHTS and CDR2 YDEGEE. The chain's CDR3 is CASSKTRQSTQYF. The CDR3 DNA reads as TGTGCCAGCAGCAAGACCCGTCAAAGTACGCAGTATTTT.

A word on this clone: The identical CDR3 is also encoded by other nucleotide sequences in the sample. The chain uses TRBV5-1 and TRBJ2-1, with D hard to call. The CDR3 runs 14 residues. CDR1 SGHRS and CDR2 YFSETQ come from the germline V gene. The ends were cut back, 6 bases at V and 10 bases at J, with 20 bases in the middle. The CDR3 nucleotides read TGCGCCAGCAAGAACGGCGTGTCAGACGGGGAGCAGTTCTTC. Translating gives CASKNGVSDGEQFF.

The CDR3 is CASSGNQYQETQYF. The CDR3 DNA reads TGTGCCAGCAGTGGCAATCAGTACCAAGAGACCCAGTACTTC. The rearrangement links TRBV6-1 to TRBJ2-5; no clear D. This CDR3 is 14 amino acids long. CDR1 is MNHNS and CDR2 is SASEGT in the germline V gene. The V end was cut by 4 bases, the J end by 0 bases, with 9 bases between.

The rearrangement joins TRBV9 to TRBJ2-2, with no clear D. CDR1 SGDLS and CDR2 YYNGEE come from the germline V gene. V lost 0 bases to trimming and J lost 6 bases, with 6 bases between them. The CDR3 loop spans 13 amino acids. CDR3 in DNA: TGTGCCAGCAGCGTAGGTGTCTCCGGGGAGCTGTTTTTT. Translating gives CASSVGVSGELFF.

The rearrangement uses TRBV9 and TRBJ2-2; 10 positions agree with TRBD2. The CDR3 sequence is 17 residues long. Germline CDR1 reads SGDLS; CDR2 reads YYNGEE. Unmatched junction bases numbered 9, after V lost 3 bases and J lost 4 bases. Here the CDR3 reads CASSAVPSGSATGELFF. CDR3 nucleotides: TGTGCCAGCAGCGCCGTTCCTAGCGGGAGCGCCACCGGGGAGCTGTTTTTT. Full variable domain (rest looked up from reference TRBV9 and TRBJ2-2): DSGVTQTPKHLITATGQRVTLRCSPRSGDLSVYWYQQSLDQGLQFLIQYYNGEERAKGNILERFSAQQFPDLHSELNLSSLELGDSALYFCASSAVPSGSATGELFFGEGSRLTVL.

The rearrangement joins TRBV2 to TRBJ1-2; no clear D gene. The CDR3 consists of 12 residues. The germline V gene encodes CDR1 SNHLY and CDR2 FYNNEI. V dropped 2 bases and J dropped 6 bases, with 7 bases sitting between them. As DNA, the CDR3 is TGTGCCAGCAGTGAAAGGGCCGATGGCTACACCTTC. It codes for CASSERADGYTF.

This clone was found once. CDR3 loop: CASSLGDRARETQYF. The CDR3, as DNA: TGTGCCAGCAGCTTGGGCGACAGGGCACGAGAGACCCAGTACTTC. The chain employs TRBV5-4 and TRBJ2-5; 7 bases are shared with TRBD1. This CDR3 has 15 residues. The V and J ends lost 0 bases and 4 bases, in that order; junction bases with no gene match: 6. CDR1 is SGHNT and CDR2 is YYREEE in the germline V gene (reference sequence).

This chain uses TRBV5-8 with TRBJ2-4; perhaps TRBD1 as D (6 bases). Trimming took off 3 bases at V and 4 bases at J, with 14 bases between the two ends. The CDR3 is made up of 15 amino acids. The germline CDR1 and CDR2 sequences are SGHTS and YDEGEE. The chain's CDR3 is CASSSRQAPKNIQYF. In DNA, the CDR3 is TGTGCCAGCAGCTCCCGACAGGCCCCGAAAAACATTCAGTACTTC.

The chain links TRBV7-2 to TRBJ1-6; no clear D gene. This CDR3 has 14 amino acids. V shed 5 bases and J shed 6 bases, with 11 bases lying between them. Germline V lookup: CDR1 SGHTA, CDR2 FQGNSA. Here the CDR3 reads CASSPLRTNSPLHF. The CDR3 coding sequence is TGTGCCAGCAGCCCACTTAGGACTAATTCACCCCTCCACTTT.

This chain links TRBV4-2 with TRBJ2-2; 10 nucleotides agree with TRBD1. This CDR3 has 18 amino acids. Trimming at V came to 2 bases and at J to 4 bases, leaving 10 bases not matched to a gene. Germline V gene sequence: CDR1 LGHNA, CDR2 YNFKEQ. The CDR3 loop is CASSQRTGGVSSTGELFF. DNA of the CDR3: TGTGCCAGCAGCCAAAGGACAGGGGGTGTTTCATCCACCGGGGAGCTGTTTTTT.

J is TRBJ1-2 and V is TRBV19, with D tentatively TRBD1 (5 bases). The CDR3 has 14 amino acids. The germline CDR1 and CDR2 sequences are LNHDA and SQIVND (reference sequence). Trimming cost V 7 bases and J 7 bases, with 19 bases left between them. The CDR3 protein is CASTGWQGSRGYTF. The CDR3 DNA follows: TGTGCCAGTACTGGGTGGCAGGGCTCTCGTGGCTACACCTTC.

The rearrangement uses TRBV7-9 and TRBJ2-1; weak D call: TRBD1 (5 bases). V was pared by 2 bases and J by 15 bases, with 23 bases between. The CDR3 covers 15 residues. Germline lookup yields CDR1 SEHNR and CDR2 FQNEAQ (reference sequence). This CDR3 is CASSLQGLIKEAAFF. Here the CDR3 DNA reads TGTGCCAGCAGCTTACAGGGTTTGATTAAAGAGGCTGCGTTCTTC.

This clone was seen once. The gene calls are TRBV2 and TRBJ2-2; no firm D call. The V gene lost 3 bases and the J gene lost 2 bases, with 10 bases spanning the gap. The germline V gene encodes CDR1 SNHLY and CDR2 FYNNEI. The CDR3 is 15 amino acids. Written as DNA, the CDR3 is TGTGCCAGCAGTGAGAACGGGCTAAACACCGGGGAGCTGTTTTTT. Protein sequence: CASSENGLNTGELFF.

The chain recombines TRBV10-3 with TRBJ2-3; D might be TRBD1 (6 bases). V lost 2 bases, J lost 4 bases, and 16 bases lay in between. The CDR3 totals 16 residues. Germline V gene lookup returns CDR1 ENHRY and CDR2 SYGVKD. CDR3: CAISEGRGLSPDTQYF. CDR3 DNA: TGTGCCATCAGTGAGGGCAGGGGTTTATCTCCAGATACGCAGTATTTT.

V gene TRBV10-2 combines with J gene TRBJ2-7, with D perhaps being TRBD1 or TRBD2 (5 bases each). The CDR3 has 13 residues. V lost 7 bases, J lost 4 bases, and 14 bases lay in between. Germline CDR1 and CDR2: WSHSY and SAAADI. The CDR3 DNA reads TGCGCCAGCATAGTCGGGGCAGGATACGAGCAGTACTTC. Amino acid sequence: CASIVGAGYEQYF.

The chain is built from TRBV4-3 and TRBJ2-3; 10 bases align to TRBD2. The CDR3 is 15 residues long. Germline assignment: CDR1 LGHNA and CDR2 YSLEER. V dropped 2 bases and J dropped 9; count of bases not matched to a gene: 8. CDR3 sequence: CASSQNSGGAGTQYF. CDR3 in DNA: TGCGCCAGCAGCCAAAACAGCGGGGGGGCCGGGACGCAGTATTTT.

The chain joins TRBV7-2 to TRBJ1-1; D is ambiguous. Germline CDR1 is SGHTA and CDR2 is FQGNSA. V was shortened by 5 bases and J by 4 bases, with 11 bases between the two germline ends. This CDR3 has 13 amino acids. CDR3 DNA: TGTGCCAGCAGCGTTCGGTGGGGCACTGAAGCTTTCTTT. Its protein is CASSVRWGTEAFF.

V and J are TRBV10-3 and TRBJ2-4, with 7 positions matching TRBD2. Germline CDR1 and CDR2: ENHRY and SYGVKD. J lost 8 bases, V lost 4 bases, and 8 bases had no gene match. The CDR3 is made up of 14 amino acids. The CDR3 coding sequence is TGTGCCATCAGTGTTAACCGCCGGGGGGACATTCAGTACTTC. Its translation: CAISVNRRGDIQYF.

There are a few counts of this clone. The gene calls are TRBV19 and TRBJ2-7; D tentatively fits TRBD1 or TRBD2 (5 bases each). Germline CDR1 and CDR2: LNHDA and SQIVND (reference sequence). This CDR3 is built from 13 residues. Trimming removed 5 bases at V and 6 bases at J, with 14 bases between. CDR3 region: CASSGDRAAEQYF. CDR3 sequence (DNA): TGTGCCAGTAGTGGTGACAGAGCGGCCGAGCAGTACTTC.

The chain links TRBV9 to TRBJ1-6; D is perhaps TRBD1 (6 bases). Germline V gene data show CDR1 as SGDLS and CDR2 as YYNGEE. This CDR3 is built from 15 residues. Between the trimmed V and J ends, which lost 4 bases and 9 bases, there was a span of 17 bases. The CDR3 DNA is TGTGCCAGCAGCCCTCGGACGGGAGGGGGTTCACCCCTCCACTTT. Translated: CASSPRTGGGSPLHF.

The chain uses TRBV11-2 and TRBJ1-6, with D unresolved. In germline, CDR1 is SGHAT, CDR2 FQNNGV. The CDR3 has 17 amino acids. Trimming took off 4 bases at V and 0 bases at J, with 13 bases between the two ends. The CDR3 loop reads CASSYGRDYSYNSPLHF. In nucleotides, the CDR3 is TGTGCCAGCAGCTACGGACGCGACTACTCCTATAATTCACCCCTCCACTTT.

The chain carries TRBV30 and TRBJ2-5; D is possibly TRBD1 (6 bases). Germline values: CDR1 GTSNPN, CDR2 SVGIG (reference sequence). V gave up 4 bases and J gave up 5 bases, with 8 bases separating them. This CDR3 contains 11 residues. The CDR3 bases are TGTGCCTGGATAGACAGGGAGACCCAGTACTTC. This codes for CAWIDRETQYF.